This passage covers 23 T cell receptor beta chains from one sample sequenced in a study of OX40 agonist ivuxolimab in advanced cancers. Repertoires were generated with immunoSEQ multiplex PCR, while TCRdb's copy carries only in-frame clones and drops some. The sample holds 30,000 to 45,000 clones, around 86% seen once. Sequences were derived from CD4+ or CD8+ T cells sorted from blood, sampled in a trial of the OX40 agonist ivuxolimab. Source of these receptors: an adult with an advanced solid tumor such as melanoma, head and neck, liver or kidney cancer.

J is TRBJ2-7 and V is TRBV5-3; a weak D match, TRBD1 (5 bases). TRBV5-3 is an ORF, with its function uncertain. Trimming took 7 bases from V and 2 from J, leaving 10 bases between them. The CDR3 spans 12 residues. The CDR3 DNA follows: TGTGCCAGATCGTTCAGGGCCTACGAGCAGTACTTC. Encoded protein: CARSFRAYEQYF.

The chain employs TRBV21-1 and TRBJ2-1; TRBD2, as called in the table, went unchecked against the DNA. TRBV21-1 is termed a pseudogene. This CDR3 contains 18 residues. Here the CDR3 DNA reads TGTGCCAGCAGCAAAGCCCCCCCCGGGACTAGCGGTTCCCGGGAGCAGTTCTTC. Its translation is CASSKAPPGTSGSREQFF.

CDR3 residues: CASSASYEQYF. CDR3 bases: TGTGCCAGCAGCGCCAGCTACGAGCAGTACTTC. V gene TRBV11-2 combines with J gene TRBJ2-7, with unresolved D. V was shortened by 5 bases and J by 3 bases, with 5 bases between the two germline ends. The CDR3 spans 11 residues. The germline V gene encodes CDR1 SGHAT and CDR2 FQNNGV.

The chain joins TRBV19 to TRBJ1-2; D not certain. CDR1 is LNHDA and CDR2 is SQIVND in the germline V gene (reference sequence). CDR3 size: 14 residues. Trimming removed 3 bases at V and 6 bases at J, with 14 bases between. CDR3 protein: CASSIPPRSHGYTF. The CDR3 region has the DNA TGTGCCAGTAGTATCCCCCCGAGATCGCATGGCTACACCTTC.

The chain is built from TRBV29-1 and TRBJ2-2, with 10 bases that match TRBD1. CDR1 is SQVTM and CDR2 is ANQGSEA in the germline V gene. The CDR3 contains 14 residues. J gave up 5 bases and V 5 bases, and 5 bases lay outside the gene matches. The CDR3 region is CSVRDRGTTGELFF. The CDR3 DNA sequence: TGCAGCGTTCGGGACAGGGGTACTACCGGGGAGCTGTTTTTT.

CDR3 loop: CASSFGQGLTDTQYF. CDR3 sequence (DNA): TGTGCCAGCAGCTTCGGACAGGGTTTGACAGATACGCAGTATTTT. The genes are TRBV5-6 and TRBJ2-3, with TRBD1 matching over 8 bases. Germline V gives CDR1 SGHDT, CDR2 YYEEEE. This CDR3 is 15 amino acids long. V lost 2 bases to trimming and J lost 3 bases; unmatched junction nucleotides: 5.

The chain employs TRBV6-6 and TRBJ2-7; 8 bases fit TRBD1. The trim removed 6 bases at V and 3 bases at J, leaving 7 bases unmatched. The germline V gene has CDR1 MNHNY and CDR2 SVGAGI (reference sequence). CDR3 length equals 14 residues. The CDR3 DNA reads TGTGCCAGCAGGGGGACAGGCGAATTCTACGAGCAGTACTTC. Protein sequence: CASRGTGEFYEQYF.

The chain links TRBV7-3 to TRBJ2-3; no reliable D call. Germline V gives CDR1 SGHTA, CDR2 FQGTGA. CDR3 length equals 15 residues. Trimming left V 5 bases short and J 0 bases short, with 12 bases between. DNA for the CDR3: TGTGCCAGCAGCCTAAGTCCTTTTAGCACAGATACGCAGTATTTT. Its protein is CASSLSPFSTDTQYF.

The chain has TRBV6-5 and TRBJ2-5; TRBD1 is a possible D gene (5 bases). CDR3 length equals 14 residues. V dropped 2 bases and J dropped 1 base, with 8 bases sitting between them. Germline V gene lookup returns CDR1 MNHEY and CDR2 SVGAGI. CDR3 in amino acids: CASSYQGLQETQYF. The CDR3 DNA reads TGTGCCAGCAGTTACCAGGGCCTCCAAGAGACCCAGTACTTC.

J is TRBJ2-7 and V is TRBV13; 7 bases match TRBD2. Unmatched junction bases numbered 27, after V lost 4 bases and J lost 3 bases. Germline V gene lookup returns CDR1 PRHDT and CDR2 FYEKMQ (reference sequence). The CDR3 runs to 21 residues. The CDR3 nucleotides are TGTGCCAGCAGCTCCCAGGGCTTTGGGGGGACTACCCCCGAGACTTACTACGAGCAGTACTTC. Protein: CASSSQGFGGTTPETYYEQYF.

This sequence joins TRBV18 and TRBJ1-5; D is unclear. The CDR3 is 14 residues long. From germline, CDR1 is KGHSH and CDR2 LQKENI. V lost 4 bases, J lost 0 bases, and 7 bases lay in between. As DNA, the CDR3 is TGTGCCAGCTCACTGGGGAATAGCAATCAGCCCCAGCATTTT. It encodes CASSLGNSNQPQHF.

Here the CDR3 DNA reads TGTGCCAGCAGTCCCGAAAGAGGGGGTCGCGCCTATAATTCACCCCTCCACTTT. It codes for CASSPERGGRAYNSPLHF. J is TRBJ1-6 and V is TRBV28; D may be TRBD1 (6 bases). The V gene lost 5 bases and the J gene lost 2 bases, with 19 bases spanning the gap. Germline V gene lookup returns CDR1 MDHEN and CDR2 SYDVKM. The CDR3 spans 18 residues. Based on the CDR3 plus reference TRBV28 and TRBJ1-6, the full variable domain is DVKVTQSSRYLVKRTGEKVFLECVQDMDHENMFWYRQDPGLGLRLIYFSYDVKMKEKGDIPEGYSVSREKKERFSLILESASTNQTSMYLCASSPERGGRAYNSPLHFGNGTRLTVT.

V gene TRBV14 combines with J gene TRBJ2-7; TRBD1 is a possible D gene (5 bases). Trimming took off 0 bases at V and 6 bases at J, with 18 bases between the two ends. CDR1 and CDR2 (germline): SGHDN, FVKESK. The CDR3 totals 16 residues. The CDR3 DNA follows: TGTGCCAGCAGCCAAGATTCTGGGGCAGGGTACCGCGAGCAGTACTTC. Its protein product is CASSQDSGAGYREQYF.

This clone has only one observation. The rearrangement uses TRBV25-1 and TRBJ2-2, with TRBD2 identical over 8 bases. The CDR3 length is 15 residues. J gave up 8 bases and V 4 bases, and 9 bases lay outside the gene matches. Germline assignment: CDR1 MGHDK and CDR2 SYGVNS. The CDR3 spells CASSVGLAGTGELFF. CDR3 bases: TGTGCCAGCAGTGTTGGGCTAGCGGGCACTGGGGAGCTGTTTTTT.

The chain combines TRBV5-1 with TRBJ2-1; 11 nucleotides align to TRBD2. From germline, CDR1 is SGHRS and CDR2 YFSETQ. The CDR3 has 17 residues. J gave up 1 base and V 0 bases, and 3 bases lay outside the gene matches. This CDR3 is CASSLGGLAGSYNEQFF. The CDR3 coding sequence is TGCGCCAGCAGCTTGGGAGGACTAGCGGGTTCCTACAATGAGCAGTTCTTC.

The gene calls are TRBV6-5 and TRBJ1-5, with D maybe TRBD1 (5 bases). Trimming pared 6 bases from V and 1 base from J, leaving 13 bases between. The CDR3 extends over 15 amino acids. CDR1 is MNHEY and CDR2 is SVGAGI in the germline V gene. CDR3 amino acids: CASRLSGGSNQPQHF. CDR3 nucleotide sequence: TGTGCCAGCAGGCTTTCCGGGGGGAGCAATCAGCCCCAGCATTTT.

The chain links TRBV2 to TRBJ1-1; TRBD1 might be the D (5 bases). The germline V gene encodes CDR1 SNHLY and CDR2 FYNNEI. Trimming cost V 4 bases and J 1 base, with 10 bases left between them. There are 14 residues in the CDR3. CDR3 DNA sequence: TGTGCCAGCAGTGCGGACACTCAGAACACTGAAGCTTTCTTT. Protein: CASSADTQNTEAFF.

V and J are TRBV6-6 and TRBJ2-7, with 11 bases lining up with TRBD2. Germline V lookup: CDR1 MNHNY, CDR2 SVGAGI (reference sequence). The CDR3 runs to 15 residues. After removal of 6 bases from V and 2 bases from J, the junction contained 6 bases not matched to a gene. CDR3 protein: CASRTPGLAAYEQYF. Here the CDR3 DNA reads TGTGCCAGCAGAACGCCGGGACTAGCGGCCTACGAGCAGTACTTC.

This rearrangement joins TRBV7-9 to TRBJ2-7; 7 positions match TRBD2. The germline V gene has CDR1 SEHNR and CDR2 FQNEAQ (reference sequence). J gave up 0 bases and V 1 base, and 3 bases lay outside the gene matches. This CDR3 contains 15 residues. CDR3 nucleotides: TGTGCCAGCAGCTTAGGGCTAGCGGCCTCCTACGAGCAGTACTTC. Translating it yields CASSLGLAASYEQYF.

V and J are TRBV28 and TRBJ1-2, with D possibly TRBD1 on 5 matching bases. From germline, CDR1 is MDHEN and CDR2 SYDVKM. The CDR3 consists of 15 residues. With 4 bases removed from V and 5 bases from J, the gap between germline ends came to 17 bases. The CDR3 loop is CASSSSGTSIYGYTF. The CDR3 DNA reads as TGTGCCAGCAGTTCATCAGGGACTTCAATATATGGCTACACCTTC.

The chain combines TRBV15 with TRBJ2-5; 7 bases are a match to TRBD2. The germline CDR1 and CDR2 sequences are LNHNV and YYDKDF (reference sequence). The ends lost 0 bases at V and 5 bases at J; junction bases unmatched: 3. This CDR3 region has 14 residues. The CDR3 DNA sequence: TGTGCCACCAGCAGAGATCAGGGAGGGGAGACCCAGTACTTC. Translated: CATSRDQGGETQYF.

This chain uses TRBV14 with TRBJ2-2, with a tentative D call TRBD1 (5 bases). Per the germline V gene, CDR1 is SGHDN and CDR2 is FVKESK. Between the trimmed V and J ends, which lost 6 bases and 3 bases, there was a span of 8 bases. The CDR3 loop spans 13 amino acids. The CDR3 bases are TGTGCCAGCAGTCCCAGGGACACCGGGGAGCTGTTTTTT. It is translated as CASSPRDTGELFF.

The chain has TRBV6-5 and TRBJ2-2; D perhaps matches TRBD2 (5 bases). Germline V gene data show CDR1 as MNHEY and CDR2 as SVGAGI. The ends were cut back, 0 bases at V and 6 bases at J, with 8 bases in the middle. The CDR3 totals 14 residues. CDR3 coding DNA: TGTGCCAGCAGTTACTCGACCGGGGCCGGGGAGCTGTTTTTT. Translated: CASSYSTGAGELFF.